What follows is one TCR beta chain and its context. Other DNA sequences in the sample encode the same CDR3. Data came from immunoSEQ multiplex PCR; TCRdb stores just in-frame clones and leaves some out. Here the sample spans some 260,000 clones, over 65% being singletons. The data stem from a study of blood T cell repertoires in COVID-19. The wider study: Acute and convalescent COVID-19 samples came from the United States, Italy and Spain. In each case, the material was cDNA or gDNA derived from T cells, B-cell-depleted T cells, or PBMCs.

The sample was peripheral blood. The sequence was collected from an elderly woman with acute or convalescent COVID-19.

CDR3 sequence: CASTGQGYYEQYF. CDR3 nucleotides: TGTGCCAGCACGGGACAGGGGTATTACGAGCAGTACTTC. The chain employs TRBV2 and TRBJ2-7, with 10 bases matching TRBD1. J lost 4 bases, V lost 7 bases, and 4 bases had no gene match. Germline CDR1 SNHLY, CDR2 FYNNEI. There are 13 residues in the CDR3.